A selection of T cell receptor beta chains follows, all from one sample in a study of blood T cells in healthy people across ages. TCRdb used MiXCR to reprocess the 5' RACE reads, holding one entry per CDR3 protein. Here the sample spans 700,000 to 800,000 distinct CDR3 sequences, around 40% being singletons. The sequenced sample was blood. The receptors here all came from a woman in her sixties in good health. The CDR3 runs from the conserved cysteine through the conserved F or W. Each record gives: J gene, V gene, CDR3 protein.

J: TRBJ1-5; V: TRBV18; CDR3: CASSSEWSNQPQHF
J: TRBJ2-1; V: TRBV5-1; CDR3: CASSLAGGGAENEQFF
J: TRBJ2-7; V: TRBV6-2/TRBV6-3; CDR3: CASSPTSPTYEQYF
J: TRBJ1-5; V: TRBV6-5; CDR3: CASSKAQGFQPQHF
J: TRBJ1-5; V: TRBV20-1; CDR3: CSARDFTNSNQPQHF
J: TRBJ1-2; V: TRBV12-3/TRBV12-4; CDR3: CASSSGQGSRYTF
J: TRBJ1-1; V: TRBV19; CDR3: CASNRGGGNTEAFF
J: TRBJ2-7; V: TRBV3-1; CDR3: CASSRTGVGEQYF
J: .; V: TRBV28; CDR3: CASRGGGSEQYF
J: TRBJ2-3; V: TRBV7-2; CDR3: CASSISGRGWDTQYF
J: TRBJ2-1; V: TRBV20-1; CDR3: CSATPSEHRNEQFF
J: TRBJ2-3; V: TRBV6-1; CDR3: CASSGYRADTQYF
J: TRBJ2-1; V: TRBV27; CDR3: CASSPQLLDEQFF
J: TRBJ2-3; V: TRBV10-2; CDR3: CASSTGAGETDTRYF
J: TRBJ2-7; V: TRBV4-1; CDR3: CASSQGHGTGAYEQYF
J: TRBJ2-1; V: TRBV4-2; CDR3: CASSQDSWGSQFF
J: TRBJ2-7; V: TRBV2; CDR3: CASETTSDYEQYF
J: TRBJ1-2; V: TRBV3-1; CDR3: CASSQIGDRGYTF
J: TRBJ2-3; V: TRBV12-3/TRBV12-4; CDR3: CASSFGALKTDTQYF
J: TRBJ2-3; V: TRBV20-1; CDR3: CSALSTGGANTDTQYF
J: TRBJ2-7; V: TRBV5-1; CDR3: CASSLEQTSGGKQYF
J: TRBJ2-7; V: TRBV20-1; CDR3: CSARAGDRGLYEQYF
J: TRBJ1-2; V: TRBV25-1; CDR3: CASGEQGSYGYTF
J: TRBJ2-3; V: TRBV20-1; CDR3: CSASMGNTQYF
J: TRBJ1-5; V: TRBV7-2; CDR3: CASSLVGQVYQPQHF
J: TRBJ1-2; V: TRBV3-1; CDR3: CASSLKGLDYGYTF
J: TRBJ2-7; V: TRBV20-1; CDR3: CSARSERVAYEQYF
J: TRBJ1-5; V: TRBV12-3/TRBV12-4; CDR3: CASSLLEGRNQPQHF
J: TRBJ2-5; V: TRBV11-2; CDR3: CASNYRGGQETQYF
J: TRBJ1-4; V: TRBV18; CDR3: CASSPPISGIATNEKLFF
J: .; V: TRBV20-1; CDR3: CSAPRGLAGDEQYF
J: TRBJ1-4; V: TRBV14; CDR3: CASSKDSQSTNEKLFF
J: TRBJ2-3; V: TRBV3-1; CDR3: CASSQASVSDTQYF
J: TRBJ1-5; V: TRBV11-2; CDR3: CASSLTPNQPQHF
J: TRBJ2-7; V: TRBV11-1; CDR3: CASSLLGGSPYNEQYF
J: TRBJ1-6; V: TRBV7-6; CDR3: CASSSGTGGTSYNSPLHF
J: TRBJ2-7; V: TRBV20-1; CDR3: CSARLGTLGETRYF
J: TRBJ1-5; V: TRBV4-1; CDR3: CASSQGLRGLNQPQHF
J: TRBJ2-3; V: TRBV20-1; CDR3: CSARDPGGLGTDTQYF
J: TRBJ1-2; V: TRBV7-9; CDR3: CASSLVGSGYTF
J: TRBJ2-7; V: TRBV7-2; CDR3: CASSLVAGAYEQYF
J: TRBJ2-7; V: TRBV5-5; CDR3: CASSLGPDPSYEQYF
J: TRBJ2-7; V: TRBV6-2/TRBV6-3; CDR3: CASATGGPYEQYF
J: TRBJ2-5; V: TRBV19; CDR3: CASTAHKSSDQETQYF
J: TRBJ2-1; V: TRBV18; CDR3: CASSPPGLVRNEQFF
J: TRBJ1-3; V: TRBV12-3/TRBV12-4; CDR3: CASTSDRAVGNTIYF
J: TRBJ2-7; V: TRBV28; CDR3: CASSRQERNEQYF
J: TRBJ2-1; V: TRBV11-2; CDR3: CASSFQREGRGNEQFF
J: TRBJ2-5; V: TRBV20-1; CDR3: CSARLREGQGEQYF
J: TRBJ1-4; V: TRBV7-9; CDR3: CASSSHRATNEKLFF
J: TRBJ2-7; V: TRBV5-1; CDR3: CASRVRVGAYEQYF
J: TRBJ2-1; V: TRBV3-1; CDR3: CASSLEGRGSEQFF
J: TRBJ2-1; V: TRBV18; CDR3: CASSPATGPSNEQFF
J: TRBJ2-7; V: TRBV7-2; CDR3: CASSLPGLAHEQYF
J: TRBJ2-7; V: TRBV4-3; CDR3: CASSQSGRAGLSSYEQYF